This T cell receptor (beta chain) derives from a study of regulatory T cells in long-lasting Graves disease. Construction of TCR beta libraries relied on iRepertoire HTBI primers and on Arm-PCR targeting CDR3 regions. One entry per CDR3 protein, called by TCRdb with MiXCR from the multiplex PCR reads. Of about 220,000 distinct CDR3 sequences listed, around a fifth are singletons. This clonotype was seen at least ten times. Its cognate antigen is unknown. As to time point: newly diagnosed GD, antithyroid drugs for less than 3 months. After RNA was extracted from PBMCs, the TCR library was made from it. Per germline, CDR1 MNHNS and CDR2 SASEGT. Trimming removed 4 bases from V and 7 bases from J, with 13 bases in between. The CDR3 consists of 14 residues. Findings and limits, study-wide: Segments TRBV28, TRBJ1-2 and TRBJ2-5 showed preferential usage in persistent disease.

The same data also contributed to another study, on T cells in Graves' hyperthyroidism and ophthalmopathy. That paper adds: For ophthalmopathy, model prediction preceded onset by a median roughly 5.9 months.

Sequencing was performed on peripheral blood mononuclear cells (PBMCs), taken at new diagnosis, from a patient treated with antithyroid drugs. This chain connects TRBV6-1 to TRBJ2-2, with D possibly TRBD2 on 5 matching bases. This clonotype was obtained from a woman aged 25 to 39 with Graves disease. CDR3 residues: CASSVNGENGELFF. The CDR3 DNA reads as TGTGCCAGCAGTGTAAATGGGGAGAACGGGGAGCTGTTTTTT.